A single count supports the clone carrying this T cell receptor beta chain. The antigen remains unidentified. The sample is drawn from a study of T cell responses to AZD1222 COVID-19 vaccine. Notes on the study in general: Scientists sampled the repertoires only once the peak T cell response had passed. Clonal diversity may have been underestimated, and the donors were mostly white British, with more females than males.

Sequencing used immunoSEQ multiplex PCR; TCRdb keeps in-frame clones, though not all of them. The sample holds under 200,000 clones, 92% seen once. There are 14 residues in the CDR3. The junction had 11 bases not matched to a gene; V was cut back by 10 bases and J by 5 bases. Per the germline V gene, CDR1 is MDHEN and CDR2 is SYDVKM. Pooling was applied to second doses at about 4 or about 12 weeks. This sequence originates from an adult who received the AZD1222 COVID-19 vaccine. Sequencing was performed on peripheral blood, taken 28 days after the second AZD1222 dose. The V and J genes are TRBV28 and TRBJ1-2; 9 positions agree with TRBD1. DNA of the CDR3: TGTGCCATTACGAGAAGGACAGGGGATTATGGCTACACCTTC. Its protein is CAITRRTGDYGYTF.